Detailed here is one T cell receptor beta chain. This sample was included in a study of technical replicates of blood from a handful of donors. V gave up 8 bases and J gave up 4 bases, with 11 bases separating them. Germline CDR1 reads KGHSH; CDR2 reads LQKENI. The CDR3 is 13 amino acids. Using immunoSEQ multiplex PCR, the repertoire was profiled, and TCRdb retains in-frame clones only, with some absent. The table has around 83,000 clones, approximately 92% seen once. Material for sequencing was T cells isolated from PBMCs. This sequence was found in a human donor in good health. Some clones in this sample may be carry-over from other donors' samples. The V gene is TRBV18, the J gene TRBJ1-4; TRBD1 is a possible D gene (6 bases). Here the CDR3 DNA reads TGTGCCAGCGCACAGGGAGTTAATGAAAAACTGTTTTTT. It specifies CASAQGVNEKLFF.